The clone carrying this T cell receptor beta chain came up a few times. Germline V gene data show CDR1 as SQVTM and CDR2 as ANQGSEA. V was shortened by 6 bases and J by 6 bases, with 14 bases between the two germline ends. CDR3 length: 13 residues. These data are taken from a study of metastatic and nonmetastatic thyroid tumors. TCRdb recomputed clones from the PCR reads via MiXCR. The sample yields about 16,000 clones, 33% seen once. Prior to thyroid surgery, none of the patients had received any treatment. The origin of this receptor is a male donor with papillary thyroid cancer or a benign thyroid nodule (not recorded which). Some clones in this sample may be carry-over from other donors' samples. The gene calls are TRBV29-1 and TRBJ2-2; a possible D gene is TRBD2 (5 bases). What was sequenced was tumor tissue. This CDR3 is CSVGADAAGELFF. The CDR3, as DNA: TGCAGCGTGGGAGCGGACGCGGCCGGGGAGCTGTTTTTT.